This is a list of T cell receptor beta chains from one sample in a study of T-cell memory formation after mild COVID-19. TCRdb reprocessed the 5' RACE reads via MiXCR and lists one record per CDR3 protein. The profile covers about 350,000 distinct CDR3 sequences, with 20% to 25% appearing a single time and under 25% taken by the ten largest. Material: PBMCs or a T cell subset sorted from them (not recorded which). All receptors derive from a man between 18 and 35 years old who had mild COVID-19 (a few samples of this study predate the infection). Cell type and time point are not known. Each CDR3 is given with its conserved first and last residue. Expanded clones are given a class, and other clones once, few, many or no size at all.

j_gene | v_gene | abundance | CDR3aa
TRBJ1-2 | TRBV7-9 | NA | CASSWTGSSGYTF
TRBJ2-7 | TRBV7-9 | many | CASSLRGNEQYF
TRBJ2-5 | TRBV11-2 | NA | CASSLVSAQETQYF
TRBJ1-1 | TRBV12-3/TRBV12-4 | few | CASSLRGLNTEAFF
TRBJ2-5 | TRBV11-2 | few | CASSLDGISVETQYF
TRBJ2-2 | TRBV20-1 | few | CSAAPVGGPNTGELFF
TRBJ1-4 | TRBV14 | NA | CASSQVPNEKLFF
TRBJ1-2 | TRBV7-3 | NA | CASSLNGGNGNYGYTF
TRBJ2-3 | TRBV12-5 | NA | CASGLASWDTQYF
TRBJ2-5 | TRBV4-2 | few | CASSPGLAGGRQETQYF
TRBJ2-5 | TRBV7-6 | NA | CASSPGREGETQYF
TRBJ2-4 | TRBV20-1 | NA | CSAREDASGVDGNIQYF
TRBJ2-3 | TRBV2 | many | CASSESLAGASTDTQYF
TRBJ1-1 | TRBV19 | NA | CASTDRGISRAFF
TRBJ1-2 | TRBV7-8 | few | CASSLEWKKTYGYTF
TRBJ2-5 | TRBV24-1 | NA | CATSDLTGGIETQYF
TRBJ2-5 | TRBV5-6 | NA | CASDLWRLDGRETQYF
TRBJ2-1 | TRBV12-3/TRBV12-4 | NA | CASSKRLRWGHEQFF
TRBJ1-6 | TRBV3-1 | NA | CASSQDGGLSPLHF
TRBJ1-4 | TRBV9 | once | CASSKGRGTELFF
TRBJ2-5 | TRBV28 | NA | CASSFRGGVETQYF
TRBJ1-2 | TRBV12-3/TRBV12-4 | few | CASSLGGDHGYTF
TRBJ1-5 | TRBV7-9 | NA | CASSSLTGVSNQPQHF
TRBJ1-6 | TRBV15 | few | CATSRRNDNSPLHF
TRBJ1-1 | TRBV12-3/TRBV12-4 | few | CASSPQGTVNTEAFF
TRBJ1-5 | TRBV2 | few | CASSVRGGDQPQHF
TRBJ1-1 | TRBV6-2/TRBV6-3 | NA | CASNYRPYGEAFF
TRBJ2-2 | TRBV7-2 | many | CAISGAAGNTGELFF
TRBJ1-2 | TRBV7-2 | NA | CASSLATVYGYTF
TRBJ2-6 | TRBV21-1 | few | CASEMSGQAFSGANVLTF
TRBJ1-2 | TRBV6-5 | few | CASRGDRGYGYTF
TRBJ1-2 | TRBV4-3 | many | CASSRKTGGTSYGYTF
TRBJ2-1 | TRBV6-2/TRBV6-3 | NA | CASSSRRDWVNEQFF
TRBJ2-5 | TRBV20-1 | NA | CSARVFFEAETQYF